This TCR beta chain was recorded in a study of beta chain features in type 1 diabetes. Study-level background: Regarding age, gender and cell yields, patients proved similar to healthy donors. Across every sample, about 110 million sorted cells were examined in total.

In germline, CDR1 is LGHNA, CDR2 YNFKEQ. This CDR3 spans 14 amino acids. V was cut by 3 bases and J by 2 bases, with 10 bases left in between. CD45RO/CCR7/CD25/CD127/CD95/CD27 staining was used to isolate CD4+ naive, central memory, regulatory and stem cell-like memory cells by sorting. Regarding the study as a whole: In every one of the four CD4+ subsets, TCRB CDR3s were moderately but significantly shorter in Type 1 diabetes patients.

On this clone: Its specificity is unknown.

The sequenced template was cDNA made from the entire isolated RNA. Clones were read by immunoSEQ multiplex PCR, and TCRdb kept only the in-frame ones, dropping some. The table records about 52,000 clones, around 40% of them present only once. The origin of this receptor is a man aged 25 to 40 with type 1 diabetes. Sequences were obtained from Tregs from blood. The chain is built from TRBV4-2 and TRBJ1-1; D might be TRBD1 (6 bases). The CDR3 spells CASSHLDRNTEAFF. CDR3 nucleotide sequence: TGTGCCAGCAGCCACTTGGACAGAAACACTGAAGCTTTCTTT.